The 10 T cell receptor beta chains in this list originate from one sample, sequenced in a study of T cell responses to AZD1222 COVID-19 vaccine. TCRdb keeps only in-frame clones here, not all; method: immunoSEQ multiplex PCR. The repertoire holds just over 90,000 clones, approximately 92% seen once, with roughly 2.7% in the top ten. The sequencing here drew on peripheral blood, taken 28 days after the second AZD1222 dose. The source of these receptors is an adult who received the AZD1222 COVID-19 vaccine.

J is TRBJ1-2 and V is TRBV5-1, with no clear D. CDR1 is SGHRS, CDR2 YFSETQ, per germline. Trimming cost V 6 bases and J 3 bases, with 12 bases left between them. The CDR3 covers 13 residues. CDR3 DNA sequence: TGCGCCAGCAACCCATCCGGGGACTATGGCTACACCTTC. It translates to CASNPSGDYGYTF.

The chain is built from TRBV5-5 and TRBJ1-3; D gene ambiguous. V lost 0 bases, J lost 0 bases, and 13 bases lay in between. Germline CDR1 reads SGHKS; CDR2 reads YYEKEE (reference sequence). This CDR3 contains 17 residues. In DNA, the CDR3 is TGTGCCAGCAGCTTGGGGTGGAGGCCCCGCTCTGGAAACACCATATATTTT. Translating it yields CASSLGWRPRSGNTIYF. Full variable domain (remainder filled in from reference TRBV5-5 and TRBJ1-3): DAGVTQSPTHLIKTRGQQVTLRCSPISGHKSVSWYQQVLGQGPQFIFQYYEKEERGRGNFPDRFSARQFPNYSSELNVNALLLGDSALYLCASSLGWRPRSGNTIYFGEGSWLTVV.

CDR3 sequence (DNA): TGTGCCAGCTGCCAAACGACAGGTTTGGGTACAGATACGCAGTATTTT. This gives the protein CASCQTTGLGTDTQYF. V gene TRBV18 combines with J gene TRBJ2-3; tentative D call: TRBD1 (6 bases). From germline, CDR1 is KGHSH and CDR2 LQKENI. The CDR3 sequence is 16 residues long. Between the trimmed V and J ends, which lost 7 bases and 3 bases, there was a span of 20 bases. Complete variable domain (other parts from reference TRBV18 and TRBJ2-3): NAGVMQNPRHLVRRRGQEARLRCSPMKGHSHVYWYRQLPEEGLKFMVYLQKENIIDESGMPKERFSAEFPKEGPSILRIQQVVRGDSAAYFCASCQTTGLGTDTQYFGPGTRLTVL.

The chain joins TRBV5-4 to TRBJ2-2; 12 bases are shared with TRBD2. The V gene end was trimmed by 4 bases and the J gene end by 2 bases; junction bases not matched to a gene: 9. There are 18 residues in the CDR3. CDR1 and CDR2 from the germline V gene are SGHNT and YYREEE (reference sequence). CDR3 residues: CASSRVGLAGLNTGELFF. The CDR3 bases are TGTGCCAGCAGCAGAGTAGGACTAGCGGGGCTCAACACCGGGGAGCTGTTTTTT.

As concerns this clone: The same CDR3 arises from other DNA sequences in this sample as well. This chain links TRBV5-4 with TRBJ2-1; D call uncertain. Germline V gene data show CDR1 as SGHNT and CDR2 as YYREEE (reference sequence). V lost 4 bases and J 3 bases, leaving 8 bases between the germline ends. The CDR3 is made up of 13 amino acids. Here the CDR3 reads CASSPEDYNEQFF. The DNA for the CDR3 is TGTGCCAGCAGCCCGGAAGACTACAATGAGCAGTTCTTC. Filled out from reference TRBV5-4 and TRBJ2-1, the complete variable domain reads ETGVTQSPTHLIKTRGQQVTLRCSSQSGHNTVSWYQQALGQGPQFIFQYYREEENGRGNFPPRFSGLQFPNYSSELNVNALELDDSALYLCASSPEDYNEQFFGPGTRLTVL.

V gene TRBV4-1 combines with J gene TRBJ1-1; D gene unclear. The ends were cut back, 1 base at V and 3 bases at J, with 3 bases in the middle. The germline CDR1 and CDR2 sequences are MGHRA and YSYEKL. The CDR3 runs to 12 residues. CDR3 bases: TGCGCCAGCAGCCAAGTGGACACTGAAGCTTTCTTT. Translated, it gives CASSQVDTEAFF.

The V gene is TRBV30, the J gene TRBJ2-6; D is tentatively TRBD1 or TRBD2 (5 bases each). The CDR3 sequence is 16 residues long. Germline V gene sequence: CDR1 GTSNPN, CDR2 SVGIG (reference sequence). V lost 4 bases, J lost 1 base, and 14 bases lay in between. CDR3 residues: CAWNRDGTSGANVLTF. The DNA of the CDR3 is TGTGCCTGGAACCGGGACGGAACTTCTGGGGCCAACGTCCTGACTTTC.

This chain links TRBV7-2 with TRBJ1-2, with TRBD1 identical over 9 bases. The CDR3 has 13 amino acids. V shed 7 bases and J 6 bases; nucleotides not matched to a gene: 6. Germline V gene data show CDR1 as SGHTA and CDR2 as FQGNSA. The CDR3 loop reads CASTRDRGDGYTF. Here the CDR3 DNA reads TGTGCCAGCACCAGAGACAGGGGGGATGGCTACACCTTC.

This chain links TRBV19 with TRBJ2-4, with D possibly being TRBD1 (5 bases). The CDR3 consists of 18 residues. Trimming shortened V by 1 base and J by 0 bases, and 16 bases separated the two germline ends. Germline-derived CDR1 and CDR2 are LNHDA and SQIVND (reference sequence). The CDR3 region is CASSIGWRQSLAKNIQYF. The CDR3 DNA is TGTGCCAGTAGTATAGGTTGGAGACAGAGCCTAGCCAAAAACATTCAGTACTTC.

The J gene is TRBJ1-3, the V gene TRBV27; D unclear. This CDR3 has 14 residues. Trimming cost V 3 bases and J 4 bases, with 10 bases left between them. Per the germline V gene, CDR1 is MNHEY and CDR2 is SMNVEV (reference sequence). This CDR3 is CASSLGGPGNTIYF. As DNA, the CDR3 is TGTGCCAGCAGTTTGGGCGGGCCCGGAAACACCATATATTTT.